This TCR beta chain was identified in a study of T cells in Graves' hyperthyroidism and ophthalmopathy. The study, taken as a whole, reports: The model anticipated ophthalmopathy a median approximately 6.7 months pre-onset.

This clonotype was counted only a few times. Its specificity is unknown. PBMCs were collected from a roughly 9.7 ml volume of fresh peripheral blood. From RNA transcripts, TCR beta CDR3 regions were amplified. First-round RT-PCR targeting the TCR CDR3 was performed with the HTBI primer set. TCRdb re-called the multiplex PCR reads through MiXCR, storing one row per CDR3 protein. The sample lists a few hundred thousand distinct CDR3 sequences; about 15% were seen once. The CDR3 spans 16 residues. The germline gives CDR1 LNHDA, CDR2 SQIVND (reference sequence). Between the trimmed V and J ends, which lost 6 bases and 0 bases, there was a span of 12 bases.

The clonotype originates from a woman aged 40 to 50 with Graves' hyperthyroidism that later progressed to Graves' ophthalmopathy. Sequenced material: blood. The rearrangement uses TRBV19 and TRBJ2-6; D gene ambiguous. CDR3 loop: CASRSIGNSGANVLTF. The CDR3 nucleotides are TGTGCCAGTAGATCAATAGGGAACTCTGGGGCCAACGTCCTGACTTTC. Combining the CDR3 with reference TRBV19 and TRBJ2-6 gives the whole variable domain DGGITQSPKYLFRKEGQNVTLSCEQNLNHDAMYWYRQDPGQGLRLIYYSQIVNDFQKGDIAEGYSVSREKKESFPLTVTSAQKNPTAFYLCASRSIGNSGANVLTFGAGSRLTVL.